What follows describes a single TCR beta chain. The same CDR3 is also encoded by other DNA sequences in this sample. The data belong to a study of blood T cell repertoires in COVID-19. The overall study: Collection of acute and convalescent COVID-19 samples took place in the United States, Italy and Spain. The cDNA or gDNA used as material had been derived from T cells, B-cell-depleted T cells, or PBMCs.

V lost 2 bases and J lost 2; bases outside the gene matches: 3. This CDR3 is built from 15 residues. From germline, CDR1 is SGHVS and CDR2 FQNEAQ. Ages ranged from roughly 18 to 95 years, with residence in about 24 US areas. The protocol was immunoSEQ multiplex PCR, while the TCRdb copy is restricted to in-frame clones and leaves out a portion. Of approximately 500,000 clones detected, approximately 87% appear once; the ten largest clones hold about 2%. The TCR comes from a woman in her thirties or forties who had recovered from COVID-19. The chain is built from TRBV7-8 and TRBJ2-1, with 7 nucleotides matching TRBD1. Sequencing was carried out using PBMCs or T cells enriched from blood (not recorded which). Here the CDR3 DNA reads TGTGCCAGCAGCTTAAGGGACAGCCCCTACAATGAGCAGTTCTTC. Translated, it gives CASSLRDSPYNEQFF. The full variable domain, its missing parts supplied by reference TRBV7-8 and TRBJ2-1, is GAGVSQSPRYKVAKRGQDVALRCDPISGHVSLFWYQQALGQGPEFLTYFQNEAQLDKSGLPSDRFFAERPEGSVSTLKIQRTQQEDSAVYLCASSLRDSPYNEQFFGPGTRLTVL.